The source of this T cell receptor (beta chain) is a study of blood T cell repertoires in COVID-19. Overall study: Acute-phase and convalescent COVID-19 samples originated in the United States, Italy and Spain. From T cells, B-cell-depleted T cells, or PBMCs came the material, which was cDNA or gDNA.

CDR1 LNHNV and CDR2 YYDKDF come from the germline V gene (reference sequence). The CDR3 contains 17 residues. Trimming stripped 4 bases from V and 0 bases from J, with 13 bases between. How the authors handled the data: Reference gene primers were amplified, and this amplification served to estimate nucleated cell counts. Here immunoSEQ multiplex PCR was the method, and the copy in TCRdb shows in-frame clones only, minus some. V, J and clone size derive from that table, while D and trimming were established from the DNA sequence. This repertoire shows 35,000 to 45,000 clones, approximately 88% found once; its top ten account for 5.5% to 7.5%.

The gene calls are TRBV15 and TRBJ2-6; tentatively, D is TRBD2 (6 bases). The source of this sequence is a human donor in a cohort sampled during active COVID-19. The source material was peripheral blood. CDR3 DNA: TGTGCCACCAGCAATGGCCGGAGGGCCTCTGGGGCCAACGTCCTGACTTTC. This translates into CATSNGRRASGANVLTF.